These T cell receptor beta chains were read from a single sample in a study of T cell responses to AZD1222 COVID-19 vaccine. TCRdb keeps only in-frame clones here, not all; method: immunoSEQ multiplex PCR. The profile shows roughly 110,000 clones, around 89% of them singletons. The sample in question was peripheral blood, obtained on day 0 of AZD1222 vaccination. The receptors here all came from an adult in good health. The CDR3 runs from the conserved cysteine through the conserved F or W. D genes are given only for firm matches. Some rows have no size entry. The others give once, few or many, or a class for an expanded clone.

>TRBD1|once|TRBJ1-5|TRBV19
TGTGCCAGTAACCTCCGACAGGGCCGGCAGCCCCAGCATTTT
CASNLRQGRQPQHF
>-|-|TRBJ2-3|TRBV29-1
TGCAGCGTGGAGGGAGGAGATACGCAGTATTTT
CSVEGGDTQYF
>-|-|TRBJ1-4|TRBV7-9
TGTGCCAGCAGCTTGTCGAGAGCAACTAATGAAAAACTGTTTTTT
CASSLSRATNEKLFF
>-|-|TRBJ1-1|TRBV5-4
TGTGCCAGCAGCGTAGAAATGGGGGGGACTGAAGCTTTCTTT
CASSVEMGGTEAFF
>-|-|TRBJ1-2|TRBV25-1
TGTGCCAGCAGTGAAGGAGACGGAGTCTATGGCTACACCTTC
CASSEGDGVYGYTF
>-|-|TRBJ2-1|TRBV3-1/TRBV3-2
TGTGCCAGCAGCCAAGATCGCTACTCTAATTCCAATGAGCAGTTCTTC
CASSQDRYSNSNEQFF
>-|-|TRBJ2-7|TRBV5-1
TGCGCCAGCAGCTTGGGTTGGGGAGCCGACGAGCAGTACTTC
CASSLGWGADEQYF
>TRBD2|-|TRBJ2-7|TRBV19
TGTGCCACCACACTAGCGGGAGGGCTGAACGAGCAGTACTTC
CATTLAGGLNEQYF
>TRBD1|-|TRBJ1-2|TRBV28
TGTGCCAGCAGCCTTGGGGGGACAGGGGCGCAAAACTATGGCTACACCTTC
CASSLGGTGAQNYGYTF
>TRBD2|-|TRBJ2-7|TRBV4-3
TGCGCCAGCAGCCAAGAAGCGGGAGTGAACTACGAGCAGTACTTC
CASSQEAGVNYEQYF
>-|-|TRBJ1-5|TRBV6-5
TGTGCCACCTTCTTGAGTCAAGCTGGGGATCAGCCCCAGCATTTT
CATFLSQAGDQPQHF
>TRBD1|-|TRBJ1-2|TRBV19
TGTGCCAGTAGTATAAAGGAGGGGGCCTATGGCTACACCTTC
CASSIKEGAYGYTF
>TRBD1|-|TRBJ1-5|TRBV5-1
TGCGCCAGCAGCTTGGCGTCGGGAGGGGGCCAGCCCCAGCATTTT
CASSLASGGGQPQHF
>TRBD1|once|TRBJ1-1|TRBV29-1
TGCAGCGCGGGGGGACAGATGAACACTGAAGCTTTCTTT
CSAGGQMNTEAFF
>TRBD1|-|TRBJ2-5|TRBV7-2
TGTGCCAGCAGCGTCGGGACAGGGAGAGGGGAGACCCAGTACTTC
CASSVGTGRGETQYF
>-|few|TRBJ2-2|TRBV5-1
TGCGCCAGCAGCTTGGGCCAGACGGCGGCCGGGGAGCTGTTTTTT
CASSLGQTAAGELFF
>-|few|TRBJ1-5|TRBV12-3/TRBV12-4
TGTGCCAGCAGTCCTACAGGGATTCAGCCCCAGCATTTT
CASSPTGIQPQHF
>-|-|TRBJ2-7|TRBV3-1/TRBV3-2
TGTGCCAGCAGCCCCTCGCAAAGGAGCTACGAGCAGTACTTC
CASSPSQRSYEQYF
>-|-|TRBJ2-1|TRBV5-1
TGCGCCAGCAGCTTGGATAGGGTTGCCAATGAGCAGTTCTTC
CASSLDRVANEQFF
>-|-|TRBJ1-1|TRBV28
TGTGCCAGCAGGCCGCGGGGGGGCGAAGCTTTCTTT
CASRPRGGEAFF
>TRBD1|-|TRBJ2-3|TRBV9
TGTGCCGGAAGTAGGGGACAGGGGCCAGATACGCAGTATTTT
CAGSRGQGPDTQYF
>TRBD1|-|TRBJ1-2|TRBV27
TGTGCCAGCAGTTTATTACAGGGGGCCGGTGGCTACACCTTC
CASSLLQGAGGYTF
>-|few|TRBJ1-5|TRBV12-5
TGTGCTAGTGCAGCCCCCGGTGGCAATCAGCCCCAGCATTTT
CASAAPGGNQPQHF
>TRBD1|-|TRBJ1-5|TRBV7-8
TGTGCCAGCAGCAGACGACAGGGAGGTCAGCCCCAGCATTTT
CASSRRQGGQPQHF
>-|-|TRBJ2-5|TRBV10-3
TGTGCCATCAGTGAGTCGAGTGCGGGTGGATGGGAGACCCAGTACTTC
CAISESSAGGWETQYF
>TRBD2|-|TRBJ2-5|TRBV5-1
TGCGCCAGCAGCTTGGCCGGGGGGGCATCAGGAGAGACCCAGTACTTC
CASSLAGGASGETQYF
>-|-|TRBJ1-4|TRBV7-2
TGTGCCAGCAGCGGAAGTTTTAATGAAAAACTGTTTTTT
CASSGSFNEKLFF
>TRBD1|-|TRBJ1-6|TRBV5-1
TGCGCCAGCAGCGTATACGAAGGACAGGGCTCACCCCTCCACTTT
CASSVYEGQGSPLHF
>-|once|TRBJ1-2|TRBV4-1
TGCGCCAGCAGCCAACCCAGAAACAGGGAGGCCTATGGCTACACCTTC
CASSQPRNREAYGYTF
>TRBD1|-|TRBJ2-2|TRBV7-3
TGTGCCAGCAGCATACAGGGGGCTGTAGTAGGGGAGCTGTTTTTT
CASSIQGAVVGELFF
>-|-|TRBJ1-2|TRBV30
TGTGCCTGGAGTTACGGATACTATGGCTACACCTTC
CAWSYGYYGYTF
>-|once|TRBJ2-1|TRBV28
TGTGCCAGCAGTTCCCTCGGAGGGGGGGGGTTCAATGAGCAGTTCTTC
CASSSLGGGGFNEQFF
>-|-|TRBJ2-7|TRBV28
TGTGCCAGCATTGCTGTAACCTACGAGCAGTACTTC
CASIAVTYEQYF
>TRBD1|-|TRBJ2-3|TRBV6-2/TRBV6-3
TGTGCCAGCAGTTACCTCCGGACAGGGGGCACAGATACGCAGTATTTT
CASSYLRTGGTDTQYF
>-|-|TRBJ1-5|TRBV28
TGTGCCAGCAGTCCCCCACGATTCAATCAGCCCCAGCATTTT
CASSPPRFNQPQHF
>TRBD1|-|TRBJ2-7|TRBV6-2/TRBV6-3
TGTGCCAGCAGTTACGATGGGACAGCTACCTACGAGCAGTACTTC
CASSYDGTATYEQYF
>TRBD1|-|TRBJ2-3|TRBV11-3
TGTGCCAGCAGCATAGGACAGGGGAGTGGAGATACGCAGTATTTT
CASSIGQGSGDTQYF
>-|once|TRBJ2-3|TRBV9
TGTGCCAGCAGCGTGAGTACTGTCGGGAGCACAGATACGCAGTATTTT
CASSVSTVGSTDTQYF
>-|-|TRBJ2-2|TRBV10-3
TGTGCCGCAAAGGGCGGGACTGCAGGGGAGCTGTTTTTT
CAAKGGTAGELFF
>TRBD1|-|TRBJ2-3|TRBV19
TGTGCCAGTAGTATGCGACAGGGAACACCTAGCACAGATACGCAGTATTTT
CASSMRQGTPSTDTQYF
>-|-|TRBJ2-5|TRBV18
TGTGCCAGCTCACAACAAGAGACCCAGTACTTC
CASSQQETQYF
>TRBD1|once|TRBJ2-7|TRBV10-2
TGCGCCAGCAGCAGGGGGACCTACGAGCAGTACTTC
CASSRGTYEQYF
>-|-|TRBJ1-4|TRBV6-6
TGTGCCAGCAGCCACCCGACAGCTCGCGATGAAAAACTGTTTTTT
CASSHPTARDEKLFF